These T cell receptor beta chains were read from a single sample in a study of shared clonotypes between healthy human individuals. TCRdb's table, derived via immunoSEQ multiplex PCR, lists solely in-frame clones and lacks some. The sample has about 2.4 million clones; 80% to 95% are singletons. Sequenced input: naive CD4+ T cells from PBMCs. The receptors come from a man in his late teens or twenties in good health. Some clones in this sample may be carry-over from other donors' samples. The CDR3 runs from the conserved cysteine through the conserved F or W. A D gene is named only where the DNA matches it firmly. The size field is filled for only some rows; it gives once, few, many or a size class.

J gene: TRBJ1-4; clone size: NA; V gene: TRBV10-3; D gene: NA; CDR3 protein: CAISEGRGGNEKLFF; CDR3 DNA: TGTGCCATCAGTGAAGGGCGGGGGGGAAATGAAAAACTGTTTTTT
J gene: TRBJ1-2; clone size: few; V gene: TRBV15; D gene: NA; CDR3 protein: CATSSPTRDGYTF; CDR3 DNA: TGTGCCACCAGCAGTCCAACCAGGGATGGCTACACCTTC
J gene: TRBJ1-2; clone size: once; V gene: TRBV28; D gene: NA; CDR3 protein: CASSLTRFGYGYTF; CDR3 DNA: TGTGCCAGCAGCCTCACCAGATTTGGCTATGGCTACACCTTC
J gene: TRBJ2-1; clone size: NA; V gene: TRBV27; D gene: NA; CDR3 protein: CASSVWGDWEQFF; CDR3 DNA: TGTGCCAGCAGCGTTTGGGGGGACTGGGAGCAGTTCTTC
J gene: TRBJ2-1; clone size: NA; V gene: TRBV9; D gene: NA; CDR3 protein: CASSVEGYNEQFF; CDR3 DNA: TGTGCCAGCAGCGTAGAGGGGTACAATGAGCAGTTCTTC
J gene: TRBJ2-5; clone size: NA; V gene: TRBV11-2; D gene: TRBD2; CDR3 protein: CASSPILAGGETQYF; CDR3 DNA: TGTGCCAGCAGCCCAATATTAGCGGGAGGAGAGACCCAGTACTTC
J gene: TRBJ1-2; clone size: NA; V gene: TRBV6-1; D gene: NA; CDR3 protein: CASRDPYGYTF; CDR3 DNA: TGTGCCAGCAGAGACCCCTATGGCTACACCTTC
J gene: TRBJ1-2; clone size: NA; V gene: TRBV2; D gene: TRBD1; CDR3 protein: CASRGDRGWGYTF; CDR3 DNA: TGTGCCAGCAGAGGGGACAGAGGCTGGGGCTACACCTTC
J gene: TRBJ2-7; clone size: NA; V gene: TRBV5-4; D gene: TRBD2; CDR3 protein: CASSAGTSALEQYF; CDR3 DNA: TGTGCCAGCAGCGCCGGGACTAGCGCTCTCGAGCAGTACTTC
J gene: TRBJ1-3; clone size: NA; V gene: TRBV7-9; D gene: TRBD1; CDR3 protein: CASSRRTGSENTIYF; CDR3 DNA: TGTGCCAGCAGCCGCCGGACAGGGTCGGAAAACACCATATATTTT
J gene: TRBJ2-2; clone size: NA; V gene: TRBV18; D gene: TRBD2; CDR3 protein: CASSPGLAGAGELFF; CDR3 DNA: TGTGCCAGCTCACCGGGACTAGCGGGCGCCGGGGAGCTGTTTTTT
J gene: TRBJ2-2; clone size: NA; V gene: TRBV14; D gene: NA; CDR3 protein: CASSLRAGLPNTGELFF; CDR3 DNA: TGTGCCAGCAGCCTCCGGGCGGGGCTACCGAACACCGGGGAGCTGTTTTTT
J gene: TRBJ1-2; clone size: NA; V gene: TRBV23-1; D gene: NA; CDR3 protein: CASSLVSYTF; CDR3 DNA: TGCGCCAGCAGTCTGGTGAGCTACACCTTC
J gene: TRBJ2-7; clone size: once; V gene: TRBV5-5; D gene: NA; CDR3 protein: CASSRIPKEQVYEQYF; CDR3 DNA: TGTGCCAGCAGCCGTATACCAAAGGAACAGGTCTACGAGCAGTACTTC
J gene: TRBJ2-1; clone size: NA; V gene: TRBV7-8; D gene: NA; CDR3 protein: CASSFKSPSYNEQFF; CDR3 DNA: TGTGCCAGCAGCTTTAAAAGTCCCTCCTACAATGAGCAGTTCTTC
J gene: TRBJ2-3; clone size: once; V gene: TRBV18; D gene: TRBD2; CDR3 protein: CASSRGLAGPTDTQYF; CDR3 DNA: TGTGCCAGCTCACGAGGACTAGCGGGGCCTACAGATACGCAGTATTTT
J gene: TRBJ2-1; clone size: NA; V gene: TRBV6-1; D gene: NA; CDR3 protein: CASFRGDNSYNEQFF; CDR3 DNA: TGTGCCAGCTTTAGGGGAGACAACAGTTACAATGAGCAGTTCTTC
J gene: TRBJ2-7; clone size: NA; V gene: TRBV2; D gene: TRBD1; CDR3 protein: CASSRQGWEQYF; CDR3 DNA: TGTGCCAGCAGCAGACAGGGTTGGGAGCAGTACTTC
J gene: TRBJ2-5; clone size: NA; V gene: TRBV7-2; D gene: NA; CDR3 protein: CASSLLGAHLLGTQYF; CDR3 DNA: TGTGCCAGCAGTCTGCTGGGGGCACACCTACTCGGGACCCAGTACTTC
J gene: TRBJ1-5; clone size: NA; V gene: TRBV28; D gene: NA; CDR3 protein: CASSLRYQPQHF; CDR3 DNA: TGTGCCAGCAGTCTAAGGTATCAGCCCCAGCATTTT
J gene: TRBJ1-1; clone size: few; V gene: TRBV18; D gene: NA; CDR3 protein: CASSPNSEAFF; CDR3 DNA: TGTGCCAGCTCACCCAACAGTGAAGCTTTCTTT
J gene: TRBJ2-1; clone size: NA; V gene: TRBV19; D gene: TRBD2; CDR3 protein: CASSSNSGRSDEQFF; CDR3 DNA: TGTGCCAGTAGTTCAAATAGCGGGCGAAGTGATGAGCAGTTCTTC
J gene: TRBJ1-5; clone size: once; V gene: TRBV18; D gene: NA; CDR3 protein: CASSPPGLAPQHF; CDR3 DNA: TGTGCCAGCTCACCACCGGGGTTGGCGCCCCAGCATTTT
J gene: TRBJ2-1; clone size: NA; V gene: TRBV5-1; D gene: TRBD2; CDR3 protein: CASSLGVAGDEQFF; CDR3 DNA: TGCGCCAGCAGCTTGGGGGTAGCGGGTGACGAGCAGTTCTTC
J gene: TRBJ2-6; clone size: few; V gene: TRBV5-4; D gene: NA; CDR3 protein: CASSSGNWVGGANVLTF; CDR3 DNA: TGTGCCAGCAGCTCCGGCAATTGGGTTGGTGGGGCCAACGTCCTGACTTTC
J gene: TRBJ2-1; clone size: once; V gene: TRBV7-9; D gene: TRBD2; CDR3 protein: CASSLRRENHNEQFF; CDR3 DNA: TGTGCCAGCAGCTTACGGCGGGAGAACCACAATGAGCAGTTCTTC
J gene: TRBJ2-1; clone size: NA; V gene: TRBV7-9; D gene: NA; CDR3 protein: CASSLRDQDANEQFF; CDR3 DNA: TGTGCCAGCAGCCTCCGGGACCAAGACGCCAATGAGCAGTTCTTC
J gene: TRBJ2-3; clone size: NA; V gene: TRBV9; D gene: TRBD2; CDR3 protein: CASSPGLAGGYSTDTQYF; CDR3 DNA: TGTGCCAGCAGCCCGGGACTAGCGGGTGGTTATAGCACAGATACGCAGTATTTT
J gene: TRBJ2-7; clone size: NA; V gene: TRBV10-3; D gene: NA; CDR3 protein: CAIREGVRSSYEQYF; CDR3 DNA: TGTGCCATCAGAGAAGGGGTAAGGAGCTCCTACGAGCAGTACTTC
J gene: TRBJ1-2; clone size: NA; V gene: TRBV7-2; D gene: TRBD1; CDR3 protein: CASSLEQGAHYGYTF; CDR3 DNA: TGTGCCAGCAGCTTAGAACAGGGGGCACACTATGGCTACACCTTC
J gene: TRBJ1-5; clone size: NA; V gene: TRBV19; D gene: NA; CDR3 protein: CASRPGLWAEEDGNQPQHF; CDR3 DNA: TGTGCCAGTAGGCCAGGATTATGGGCGGAGGAGGATGGCAATCAGCCCCAGCATTTT
J gene: TRBJ1-1; clone size: once; V gene: TRBV27; D gene: NA; CDR3 protein: CASSLLGTMNTEAFF; CDR3 DNA: TGTGCCAGCAGTTTATTGGGGACAATGAACACTGAAGCTTTCTTT
J gene: TRBJ1-2; clone size: NA; V gene: TRBV5-1; D gene: NA; CDR3 protein: CASSIGGPPTYGYTF; CDR3 DNA: TGCGCCAGCAGTATCGGGGGGCCCCCGACCTATGGCTACACCTTC
J gene: TRBJ2-7; clone size: NA; V gene: TRBV2; D gene: NA; CDR3 protein: CASRERSYEQYF; CDR3 DNA: TGTGCCAGCAGGGAAAGGTCCTACGAGCAGTACTTC
J gene: TRBJ1-3; clone size: NA; V gene: TRBV5-1; D gene: TRBD1; CDR3 protein: CASSGTGGSGNTIYF; CDR3 DNA: TGCGCCAGCAGCGGTACAGGGGGCTCTGGAAACACCATATATTTT
J gene: TRBJ1-1; clone size: NA; V gene: TRBV5-6; D gene: NA; CDR3 protein: CASSLGGKPPGSEAFF; CDR3 DNA: TGTGCCAGCAGCTTGGGAGGGAAACCGCCGGGCTCTGAAGCTTTCTTT
J gene: TRBJ2-3; clone size: NA; V gene: TRBV4-3; D gene: TRBD2; CDR3 protein: CASSQEPRTSGVTDTQYF; CDR3 DNA: TGCGCCAGCAGCCAAGAGCCCCGGACTAGCGGGGTCACAGATACGCAGTATTTT
J gene: TRBJ2-3; clone size: NA; V gene: TRBV7-3; D gene: NA; CDR3 protein: CASSFGGATSTDTQYF; CDR3 DNA: TGTGCCAGCAGCTTCGGCGGGGCAACTAGCACAGATACGCAGTATTTT
J gene: TRBJ1-3; clone size: once; V gene: TRBV5-1; D gene: NA; CDR3 protein: CASSLDPGSSGNTIYF; CDR3 DNA: TGCGCCAGCAGCTTGGATCCCGGAAGCTCTGGAAACACCATATATTTT
J gene: TRBJ2-5; clone size: NA; V gene: TRBV5-4; D gene: NA; CDR3 protein: CASSPSPRRAQETQYF; CDR3 DNA: TGTGCCAGCAGCCCCTCCCCCAGACGAGCCCAAGAGACCCAGTACTTC